These 8 T cell receptor beta chains were sequenced from one sample in a study of blood T cell repertoires in COVID-19. Method: immunoSEQ multiplex PCR; TCRdb's copy keeps in-frame clones and lacks some. The table has 150,000 to 200,000 clones, approximately 80% seen once. The specimen sequenced was PBMCs or T cells enriched from blood (not recorded which). These receptors were obtained from a woman aged 60-70 years who had recovered from COVID-19.

V and J are TRBV9 and TRBJ2-2; 8 nucleotides line up with TRBD2. Germline values: CDR1 SGDLS, CDR2 YYNGEE. V lost 0 bases and J lost 1; bases outside the gene matches: 5. CDR3 size: 17 residues. The CDR3 coding sequence is TGTGCCAGCAGCGTAGCCGGGGGGGCGCGGAACACCGGGGAGCTGTTTTTT. Protein sequence: CASSVAGGARNTGELFF.

This clone has a single count. The chain is built from TRBV29-1 and TRBJ1-1; possibly TRBD1 for D (6 bases). This CDR3 contains 13 residues. Germline assignment: CDR1 SQVTM and CDR2 ANQGSEA. With 6 bases removed from V and 2 bases from J, the gap between germline ends came to 13 bases. CDR3 DNA: TGCAGCGTCGGCGGACAGCTAAACACTGAAGCTTTCTTT. Translated, it gives CSVGGQLNTEAFF.

This chain links TRBV5-1 with TRBJ2-5; 11 nucleotides agree with TRBD1. Trimming at V came to 4 bases and at J to 5 bases, leaving 13 bases not matched to a gene. The germline V gene has CDR1 SGHRS and CDR2 YFSETQ. CDR3 length: 17 amino acids. CDR3 sequence reads: CASSEGQGAAGAETQYF. CDR3 nucleotide sequence: TGCGCCAGCAGCGAAGGACAGGGGGCAGCGGGAGCGGAGACCCAGTACTTC. Supplemented by reference TRBV5-1 and TRBJ2-5, the full variable domain reads KAGVTQTPRYLIKTRGQQVTLSCSPISGHRSVSWYQQTPGQGLQFLFEYFSETQRNKGNFPGRFSGRQFSNSRSEMNVSTLELGDSALYLCASSEGQGAAGAETQYFGPGTRLLVL.

As regards this clone: The sample has other DNA sequences that encode this CDR3 too. The genes are TRBV7-2 and TRBJ2-2; D is perhaps TRBD2 (7 bases). The germline V gene has CDR1 SGHTA and CDR2 FQGNSA. The CDR3 loop spans 18 amino acids. V was pared by 5 bases and J by 6 bases, with 25 bases between. CDR3 in amino acids: CASSPRADFGGRAGELFF. CDR3 DNA sequence: TGTGCCAGCAGCCCTAGGGCTGACTTCGGGGGGCGGGCCGGGGAGCTGTTTTTT.

The genes are TRBV4-1 and TRBJ1-4; TRBD1 agrees at 8 bases. Germline CDR1 MGHRA, CDR2 YSYEKL. This CDR3 spans 14 amino acids. V gave up 2 bases and J gave up 7 bases; unmatched junction bases: 3. The CDR3 region has the DNA TGCGCCAGCAGCCAACCAACAGGGGGTGAAAAACTGTTTTTT. This codes for CASSQPTGGEKLFF.

This clone appeared a few times. The chain couples TRBV21-1 to TRBJ2-7; the table gives TRBD1 as D, unverified against the DNA. TRBV21-1 is designated a pseudogene. The CDR3 has 16 residues. The CDR3 sequence: CASSKDSPGAPYEQYF. CDR3 coding DNA: TGTGCCAGCAGCAAAGACAGCCCAGGGGCGCCCTACGAGCAGTACTTC.

The chain is built from TRBV10-3 and TRBJ1-2; 7 bases match TRBD1. Germline CDR1 is ENHRY and CDR2 is SYGVKD. The CDR3 sequence is 17 residues long. V was clipped by 6 bases and J by 6 bases; unmatched bases: 19. The CDR3 sequence: CAISPSLTGLVEDGYTF. The CDR3 nucleotides are TGTGCCATCAGCCCCTCTTTGACAGGGTTAGTAGAGGATGGCTACACCTTC.

The chain combines TRBV18 with TRBJ1-2, with 8 bases matching TRBD1. V was pared by 4 bases and J by 5 bases, with 3 bases of the junction left unmatched. The CDR3 is 13 amino acids. The germline V gene encodes CDR1 KGHSH and CDR2 LQKENI. CDR3: CASSRRTGYGYTF. The CDR3 DNA follows: TGTGCCAGCTCACGAAGGACAGGGTATGGCTACACCTTC.